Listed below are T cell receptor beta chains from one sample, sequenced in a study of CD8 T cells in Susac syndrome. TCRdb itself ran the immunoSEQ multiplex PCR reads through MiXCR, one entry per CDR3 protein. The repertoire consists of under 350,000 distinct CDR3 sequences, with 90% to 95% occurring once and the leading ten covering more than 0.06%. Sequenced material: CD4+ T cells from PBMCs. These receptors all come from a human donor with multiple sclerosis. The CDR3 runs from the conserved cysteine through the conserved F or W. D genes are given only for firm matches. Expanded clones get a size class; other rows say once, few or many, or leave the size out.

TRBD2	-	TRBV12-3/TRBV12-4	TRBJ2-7	TGTGCCAGCAGCTCCCAGCGGGGAAGCTCCTACGAGCAGTACTTC	CASSSQRGSSYEQYF
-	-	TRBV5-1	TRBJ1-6	TGCGCCAGCAGCTTGGTCCCCCTCCGGGACCCCTCTTCGGCCCTCCACTTT	CASSLVPLRDPSSALHF
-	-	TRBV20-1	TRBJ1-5	TGCAGTGCTGGACTGGGAAATCAGCCCCAGCATTTT	CSAGLGNQPQHF
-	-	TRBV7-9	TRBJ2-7	TGTGCCAGCAGCCGACAGATCCTTCCCTACGAGCAGTACTTC	CASSRQILPYEQYF
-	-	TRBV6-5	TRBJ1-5	TGTGCCAGCAGGTCAGGGGGCAATCAGCCCCAGCATTTT	CASRSGGNQPQHF
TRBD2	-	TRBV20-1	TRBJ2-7	TGCAGTGCTAGAGGGGCTACTAGCGGAGCCTACGAGCAGTACTTC	CSARGATSGAYEQYF
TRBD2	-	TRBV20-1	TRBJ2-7	TGCAGTGCTAGAGACGCGGGGGGGCTCAACGAGCAGTACTTC	CSARDAGGLNEQYF
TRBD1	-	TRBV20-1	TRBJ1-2	TGCAGTGCTAGGATTTTGGGACAGGGAGACTATGGCTACACCTTC	CSARILGQGDYGYTF
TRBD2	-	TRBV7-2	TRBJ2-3	TGTGCCAGCGGGATTTCGGCGGGGACTAGATCAGATACGCAGTATTTT	CASGISAGTRSDTQYF
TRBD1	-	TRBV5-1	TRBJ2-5	TGCGCCAGCAGCCCCCGGACAGGGCGAGAAGAGACCCAGTACTTC	CASSPRTGREETQYF
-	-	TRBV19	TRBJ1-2	TGTGCCAGCGCTACAACGTTCCGAGGAGGCTACACCTTC	CASATTFRGGYTF
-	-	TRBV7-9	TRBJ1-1	TGTGCCAGCAGCTTCAGGGAAGGAGACCCTATGAACACTGAAGCTTTCTTT	CASSFREGDPMNTEAFF
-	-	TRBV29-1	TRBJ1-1	TGCAGCGTTGTAGAGGGCGGGGGGACTGAAGCTTTCTTT	CSVVEGGGTEAFF
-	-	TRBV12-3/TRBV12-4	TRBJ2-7	TGTGCCAGCAACCTTGGGGGTGGGTCCTACGAGCAGTACTTC	CASNLGGGSYEQYF
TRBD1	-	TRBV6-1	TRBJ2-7	TGTGCCAGCACGGGACAGGGGGACCGGGAGCAGTACTTC	CASTGQGDREQYF
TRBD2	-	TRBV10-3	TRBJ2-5	TGTGCCATCAGTTCAAACGGGGGGGCGGAAGAGACCCAGTACTTC	CAISSNGGAEETQYF
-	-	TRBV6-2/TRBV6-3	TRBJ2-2	TGTGCCAGCAGCGATGCTCCCCCGAACACCGGGGAGCTGTTTTTT	CASSDAPPNTGELFF
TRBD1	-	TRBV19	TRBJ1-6	TGTGCCAGTAGTACTCAGGGGGCCAAATCACCCCTCCACTTT	CASSTQGAKSPLHF
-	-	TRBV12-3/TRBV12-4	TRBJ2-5	TGTGCCAGCAGTTTAGCGGGAGACGTGGAGACCCAGTACTTC	CASSLAGDVETQYF
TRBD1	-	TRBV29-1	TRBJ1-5	TGCAGCGTTGCCTCGGGACAGAATCAGCCCCAGCATTTT	CSVASGQNQPQHF
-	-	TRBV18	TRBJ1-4	TGTGCCAGCTCACCACGGCGGGGAAAGAGTGAAAAACTGTTTTTT	CASSPRRGKSEKLFF
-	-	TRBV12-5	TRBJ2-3	TGTGCTAGTGGTAAAAACTTCCAACAGGGTTCTAGCACAGATACGCAGTATTTT	CASGKNFQQGSSTDTQYF
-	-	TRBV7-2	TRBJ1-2	TGTGCCAGCAGCTTTACTAGGGGAGCTAACTATGGCTACACCTTC	CASSFTRGANYGYTF
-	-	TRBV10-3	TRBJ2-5	TGTGCCATCAGTGAGCGGAACCCTCCGACCCAGTACTTC	CAISERNPPTQYF
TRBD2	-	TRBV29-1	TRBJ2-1	TGCAGCGTTGGTCAGATGGGGACTAGCGGAAGGAATGAGCAGTTCTTC	CSVGQMGTSGRNEQFF
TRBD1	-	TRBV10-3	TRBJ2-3	TGTGCCATCAGTGAACCGGGACAGGGGTTCACAGATACGCAGTATTTT	CAISEPGQGFTDTQYF
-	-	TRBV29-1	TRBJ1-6	TGCAGCGTTTCCCTGGGAAACTCACCCCTCCACTTT	CSVSLGNSPLHF
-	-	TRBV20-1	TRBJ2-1	TGCAGTGCGCCTAGAAGGTCCAATGAGCAGTTCTTC	CSAPRRSNEQFF
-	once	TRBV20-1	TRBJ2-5	TGCAGTGCTAGAGACCTCTCCGTGGGGCGAGGGGAGACCCAGTACTTC	CSARDLSVGRGETQYF
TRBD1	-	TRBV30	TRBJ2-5	TGTGCCTGGAGCCGACAGGGTGAGACCCAGTACTTC	CAWSRQGETQYF
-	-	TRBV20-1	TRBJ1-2	TGCAGTGCTAGTTCGGGCTATGGCTACACCTTC	CSASSGYGYTF
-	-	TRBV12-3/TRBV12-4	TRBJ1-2	TGTGCCAGCAGTTTCGGGTGGGGTGGCTACACCTTC	CASSFGWGGYTF
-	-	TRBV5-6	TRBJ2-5	TGTGCCAGCAGCCTGGGGGCATGGGGCTTTGGAGAAGAGACCCAGTACTTC	CASSLGAWGFGEETQYF